The clone carrying this TCR beta chain came up a few times. Its antigen is not identified. This entry is derived from a study of cytomegalovirus exposure and HLA in healthy donors. This table comes from immunoSEQ multiplex PCR, and its TCRdb copy is limited to in-frame clones, with some not included. The sample yields 250,000 or so clones, roughly 90% seen once. Germline V gene lookup returns CDR1 MNHEY and CDR2 SMNVEV (reference sequence). V was clipped by 10 bases and J by 4 bases; unmatched bases: 5. CDR3 size: 13 residues. Findings and caveats of the study: Listed as cytomegalovirus-associated were 150 or so TCR beta chains.

Sequenced: PBMCs. This receptor was identified in a woman under 30 in good health and CMV-seronegative. The V gene is TRBV27, the J gene TRBJ2-2; 8 bases match TRBD1. CDR3 coding DNA: TGTGCCACCGGACAGGGCAGCACCGGGGAGCTGTTTTTT. The encoded protein is CATGQGSTGELFF.